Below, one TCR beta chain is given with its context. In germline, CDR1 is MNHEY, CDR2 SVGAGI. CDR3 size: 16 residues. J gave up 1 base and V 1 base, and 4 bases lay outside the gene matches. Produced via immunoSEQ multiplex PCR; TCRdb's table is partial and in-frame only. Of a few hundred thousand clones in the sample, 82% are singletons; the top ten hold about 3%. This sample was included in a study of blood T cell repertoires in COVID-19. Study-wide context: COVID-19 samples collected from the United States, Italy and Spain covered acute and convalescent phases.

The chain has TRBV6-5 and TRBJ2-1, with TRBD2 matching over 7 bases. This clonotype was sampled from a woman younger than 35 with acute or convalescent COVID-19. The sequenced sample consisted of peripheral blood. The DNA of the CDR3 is TGTGCCAGCAGTTACTTTGTGGGAGGGTCCTACAATGAGCAGTTCTTC. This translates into CASSYFVGGSYNEQFF.